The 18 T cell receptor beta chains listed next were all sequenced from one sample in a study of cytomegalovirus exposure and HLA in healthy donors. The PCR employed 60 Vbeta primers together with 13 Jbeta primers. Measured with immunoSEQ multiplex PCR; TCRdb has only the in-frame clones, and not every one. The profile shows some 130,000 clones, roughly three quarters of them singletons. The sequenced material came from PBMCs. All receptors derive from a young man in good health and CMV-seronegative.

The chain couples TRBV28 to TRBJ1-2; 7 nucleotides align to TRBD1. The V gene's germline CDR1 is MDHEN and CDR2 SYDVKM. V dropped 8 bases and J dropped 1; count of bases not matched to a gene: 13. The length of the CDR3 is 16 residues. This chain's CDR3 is CASSSGTANINYGYTF. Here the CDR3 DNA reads TGTGCCAGCTCCTCCGGGACAGCAAACATTAACTATGGCTACACCTTC.

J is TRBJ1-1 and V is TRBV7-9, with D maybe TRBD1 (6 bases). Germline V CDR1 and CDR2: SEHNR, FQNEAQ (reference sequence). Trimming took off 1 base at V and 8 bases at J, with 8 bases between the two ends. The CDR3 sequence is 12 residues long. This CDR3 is CASSLDQGEAFF. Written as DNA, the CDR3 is TGTGCCAGCAGCTTAGATCAGGGGGAAGCTTTCTTT.

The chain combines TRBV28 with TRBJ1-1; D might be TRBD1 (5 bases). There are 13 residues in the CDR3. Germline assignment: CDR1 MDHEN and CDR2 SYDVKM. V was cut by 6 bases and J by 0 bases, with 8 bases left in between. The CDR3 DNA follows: TGTGCCAGCAGCGGGACTTTGAACACTGAAGCTTTCTTT. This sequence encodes CASSGTLNTEAFF. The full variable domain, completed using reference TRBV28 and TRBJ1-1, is DVKVTQSSRYLVKRTGEKVFLECVQDMDHENMFWYRQDPGLGLRLIYFSYDVKMKEKGDIPEGYSVSREKKERFSLILESASTNQTSMYLCASSGTLNTEAFFGQGTRLTVV.

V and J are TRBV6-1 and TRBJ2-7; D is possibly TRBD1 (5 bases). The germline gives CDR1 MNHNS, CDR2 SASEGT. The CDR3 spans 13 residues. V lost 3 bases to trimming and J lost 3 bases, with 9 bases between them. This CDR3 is CASSDQGYYEQYF. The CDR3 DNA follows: TGTGCCAGCAGTGATCAGGGCTACTACGAGCAGTACTTC.

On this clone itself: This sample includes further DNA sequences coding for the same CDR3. The CDR3 is CASSLGGYEQYF. The DNA for the CDR3 is TGCGCCAGCAGCTTGGGAGGTTACGAGCAGTACTTC. V and J are TRBV5-1 and TRBJ2-7; D gene unclear. This CDR3 has 12 residues. Per germline, CDR1 SGHRS and CDR2 YFSETQ. V shed 0 bases and J shed 4 bases, with 5 bases lying between them.

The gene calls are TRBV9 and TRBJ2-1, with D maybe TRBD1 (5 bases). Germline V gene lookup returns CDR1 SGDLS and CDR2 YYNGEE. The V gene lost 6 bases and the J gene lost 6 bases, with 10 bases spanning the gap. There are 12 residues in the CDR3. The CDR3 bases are TGTGCCAGCAATCAGGGCGCCAATGAGCAGTTCTTC. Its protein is CASNQGANEQFF.

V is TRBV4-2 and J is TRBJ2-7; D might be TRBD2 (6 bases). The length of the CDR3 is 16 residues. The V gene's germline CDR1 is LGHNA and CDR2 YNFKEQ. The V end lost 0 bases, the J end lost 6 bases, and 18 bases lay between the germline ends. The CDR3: CASSQDGVRERSEQYF. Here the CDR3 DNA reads TGTGCCAGCAGCCAAGATGGAGTCCGGGAGCGGAGCGAGCAGTACTTC.

CDR3 sequence reads: CASRSPGTADSYEQYF. The CDR3 DNA follows: TGTGCCAGCAGAAGTCCCGGGACTGCCGACTCCTACGAGCAGTACTTC. V usage is TRBV2 and J usage is TRBJ2-7; D might be TRBD2 (6 bases). Germline CDR1 is SNHLY and CDR2 is FYNNEI. V lost 6 bases and J lost 0, with 18 bases in between. This CDR3 comprises 16 residues.

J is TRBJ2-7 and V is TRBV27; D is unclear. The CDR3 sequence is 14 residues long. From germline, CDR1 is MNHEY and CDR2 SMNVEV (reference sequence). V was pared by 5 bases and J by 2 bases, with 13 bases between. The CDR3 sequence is CASSIPSHPYEQYF. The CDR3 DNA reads TGTGCCAGCAGTATTCCTTCACACCCCTACGAGCAGTACTTC.

The CDR3: CASGLVISERTGETRYEQYF. In DNA, the CDR3 is TGTGCTAGTGGTTTGGTAATTAGTGAGAGGACAGGGGAAACCCGCTACGAGCAGTACTTC. This sequence joins TRBV12-5 and TRBJ2-7; 9 nucleotides line up with TRBD1. The junction had 18 bases not matched to a gene; V was cut back by 0 bases and J by 3 bases. This CDR3 region has 20 residues. Germline CDR1 and CDR2: LGHNT and FRNRAP.

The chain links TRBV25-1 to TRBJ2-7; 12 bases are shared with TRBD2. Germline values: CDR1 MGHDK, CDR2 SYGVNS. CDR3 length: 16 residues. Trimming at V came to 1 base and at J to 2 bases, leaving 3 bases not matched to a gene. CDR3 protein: CASSESTSGRTYEQYF. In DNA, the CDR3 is TGTGCCAGCAGTGAATCGACTAGCGGGAGAACCTACGAGCAGTACTTC.

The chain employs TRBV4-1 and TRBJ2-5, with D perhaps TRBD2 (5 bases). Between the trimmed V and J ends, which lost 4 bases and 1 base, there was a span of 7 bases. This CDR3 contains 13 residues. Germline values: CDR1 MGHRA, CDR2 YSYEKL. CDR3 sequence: CASSPTSQETQYF. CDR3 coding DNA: TGCGCCAGCAGCCCTACTAGCCAAGAGACCCAGTACTTC.

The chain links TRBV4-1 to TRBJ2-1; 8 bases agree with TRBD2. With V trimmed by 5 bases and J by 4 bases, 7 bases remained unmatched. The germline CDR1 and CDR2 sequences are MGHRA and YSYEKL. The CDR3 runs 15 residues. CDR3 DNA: TGCGCCAGCAGCTTGGTAGGCGGGGGGTACAATGAGCAGTTCTTC. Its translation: CASSLVGGGYNEQFF.

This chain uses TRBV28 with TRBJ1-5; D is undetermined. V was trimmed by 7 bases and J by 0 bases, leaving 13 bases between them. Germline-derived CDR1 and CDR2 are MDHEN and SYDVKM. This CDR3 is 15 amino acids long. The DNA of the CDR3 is TGTGCCAGCACCTCAGGCGCCGATAGCAATCAGCCCCAGCATTTT. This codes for CASTSGADSNQPQHF.

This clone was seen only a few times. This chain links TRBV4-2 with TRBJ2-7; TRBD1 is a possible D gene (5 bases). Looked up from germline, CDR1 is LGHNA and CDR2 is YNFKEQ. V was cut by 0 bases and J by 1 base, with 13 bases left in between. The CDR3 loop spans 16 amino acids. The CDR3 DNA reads TGTGCCAGCAGCCAAGATTTCGGACACCCTTCCTACGAGCAGTACTTC. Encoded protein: CASSQDFGHPSYEQYF.

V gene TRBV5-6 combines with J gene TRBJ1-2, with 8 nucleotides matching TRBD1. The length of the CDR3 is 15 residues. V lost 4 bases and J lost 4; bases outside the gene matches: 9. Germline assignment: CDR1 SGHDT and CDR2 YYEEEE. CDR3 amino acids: CASSLAGQGAYGYTF. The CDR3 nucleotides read TGTGCCAGCAGCCTCGCAGGACAGGGCGCCTATGGCTACACCTTC.

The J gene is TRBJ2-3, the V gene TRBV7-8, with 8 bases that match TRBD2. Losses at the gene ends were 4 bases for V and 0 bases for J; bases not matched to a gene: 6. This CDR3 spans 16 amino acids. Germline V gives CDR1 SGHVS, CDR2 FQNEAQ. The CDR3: CASSYFREGSTDTQYF. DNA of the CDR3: TGTGCCAGCAGCTATTTTCGGGAGGGGAGCACAGATACGCAGTATTTT. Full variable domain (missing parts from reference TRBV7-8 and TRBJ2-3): GAGVSQSPRYKVAKRGQDVALRCDPISGHVSLFWYQQALGQGPEFLTYFQNEAQLDKSGLPSDRFFAERPEGSVSTLKIQRTQQEDSAVYLCASSYFREGSTDTQYFGPGTRLTVL.

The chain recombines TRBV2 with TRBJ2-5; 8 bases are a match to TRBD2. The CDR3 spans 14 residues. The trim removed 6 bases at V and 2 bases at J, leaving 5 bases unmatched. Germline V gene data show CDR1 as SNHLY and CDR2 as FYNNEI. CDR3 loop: CASRLIAGQETQYF. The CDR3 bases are TGTGCCAGCAGGCTTATAGCGGGGCAAGAGACCCAGTACTTC. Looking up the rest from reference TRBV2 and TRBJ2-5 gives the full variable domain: EPEVTQTPSHQVTQMGQEVILRCVPISNHLYFYWYRQILGQKVEFLVSFYNNEISEKSEIFDDQFSVERPDGSNFTLKIRSTKLEDSAMYFCASRLIAGQETQYFGPGTRLLVL.